This entry concerns a single TCR beta chain. Its antigen is unknown. The sample belongs to a study of OX40 agonist ivuxolimab in advanced cancers. Across the whole study: Patients were infused with ivuxolimab every 2 weeks at 0.01 to 10 mg/kg. Dose-escalation patients suffered from hepatocellular carcinoma, melanoma, renal cell or head and neck cancer. General study points: Patients who responded partially at 0.1-3.0 mg/kg showed clonal expansion ranking among the lowest. In general, CD8+ T cells held more expanded clones than CD4+ did, on average.

The method was immunoSEQ multiplex PCR; TCRdb's version includes in-frame clones alone and lacks a portion of them. The sample has about 110,000 clones, about nine tenths seen once. From germline, CDR1 is ENHRY and CDR2 SYGVKD. CDR3 size: 16 residues. V dropped 0 bases and J dropped 0 bases, with 12 bases sitting between them. The chain couples TRBV10-3 to TRBJ2-7; the D is unclear. Sequences were derived from CD4+ or CD8+ T cells sorted from blood, sampled in a trial of the OX40 agonist ivuxolimab. The receptor's source is an adult with an advanced solid tumor such as melanoma, head and neck, liver or kidney cancer. The DNA for the CDR3 is TGTGCCATCAGTGAGTCGGGGTGGGGAAGCTCCTACGAGCAGTACTTC. Translated: CAISESGWGSSYEQYF.